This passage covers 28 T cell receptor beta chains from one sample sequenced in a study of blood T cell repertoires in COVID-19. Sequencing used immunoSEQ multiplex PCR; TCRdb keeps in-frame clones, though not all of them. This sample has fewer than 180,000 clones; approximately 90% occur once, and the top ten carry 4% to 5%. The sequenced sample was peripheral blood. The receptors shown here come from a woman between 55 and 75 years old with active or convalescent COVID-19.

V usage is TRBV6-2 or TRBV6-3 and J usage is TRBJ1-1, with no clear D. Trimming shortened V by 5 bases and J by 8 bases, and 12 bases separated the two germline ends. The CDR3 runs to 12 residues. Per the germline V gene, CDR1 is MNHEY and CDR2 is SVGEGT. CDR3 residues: CASSPGDGEAFF. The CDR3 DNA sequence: TGTGCCAGCAGTCCCGGAGACGGGGAAGCTTTCTTT.

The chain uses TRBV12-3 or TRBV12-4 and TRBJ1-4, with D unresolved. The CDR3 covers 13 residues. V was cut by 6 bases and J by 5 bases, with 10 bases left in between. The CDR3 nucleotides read TGTGCCAGCAGCACCTGGCGGAATGAAAAACTGTTTTTT. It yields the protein CASSTWRNEKLFF.

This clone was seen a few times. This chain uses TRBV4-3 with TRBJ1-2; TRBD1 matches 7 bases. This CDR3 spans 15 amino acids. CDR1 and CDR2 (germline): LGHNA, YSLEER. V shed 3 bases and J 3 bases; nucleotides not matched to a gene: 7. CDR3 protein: CASSQVAGTDYGYTF. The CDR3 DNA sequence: TGCGCCAGCAGCCAGGTCGCCGGGACAGACTATGGCTACACCTTC.

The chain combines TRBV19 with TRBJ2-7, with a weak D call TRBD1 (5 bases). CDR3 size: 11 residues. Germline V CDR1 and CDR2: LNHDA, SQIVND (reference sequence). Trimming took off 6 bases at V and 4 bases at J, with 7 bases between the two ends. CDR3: CASSDSYEQYF. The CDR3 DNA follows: TGTGCCAGTAGCGACAGTTACGAGCAGTACTTC.

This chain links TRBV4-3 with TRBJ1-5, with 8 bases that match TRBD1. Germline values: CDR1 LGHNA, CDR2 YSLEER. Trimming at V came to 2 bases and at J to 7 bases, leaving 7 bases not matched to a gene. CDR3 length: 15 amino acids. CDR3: CASSQQTGVGQPQHF. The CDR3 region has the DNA TGCGCCAGCAGCCAACAGACAGGGGTCGGCCAGCCCCAGCATTTT.

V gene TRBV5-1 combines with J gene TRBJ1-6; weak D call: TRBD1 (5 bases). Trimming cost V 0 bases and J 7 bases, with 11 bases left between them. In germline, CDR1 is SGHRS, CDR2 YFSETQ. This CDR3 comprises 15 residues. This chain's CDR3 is CASSLEGQGNSPLHF. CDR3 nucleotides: TGCGCCAGCAGCTTGGAAGGCCAGGGAAATTCACCCCTCCACTTT.

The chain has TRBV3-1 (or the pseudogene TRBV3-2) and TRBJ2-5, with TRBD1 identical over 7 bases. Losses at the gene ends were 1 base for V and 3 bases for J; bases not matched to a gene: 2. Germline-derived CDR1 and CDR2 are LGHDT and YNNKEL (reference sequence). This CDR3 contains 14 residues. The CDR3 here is CASSQGDREETQYF. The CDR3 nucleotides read TGTGCCAGCAGCCAAGGGGACAGAGAAGAGACCCAGTACTTC.

The CDR3: CASSVRLNQETQYF. CDR3 bases: TGTGCCAGCAGCGTGAGACTCAACCAAGAGACCCAGTACTTC. The rearrangement joins TRBV9 to TRBJ2-5; D is ambiguous. This CDR3 has 14 amino acids. The V end lost 2 bases, the J end lost 0 bases, and 8 bases lay between the germline ends. Germline loops: CDR1 SGDLS, CDR2 YYNGEE. Full variable domain (remainder filled in from reference TRBV9 and TRBJ2-5): DSGVTQTPKHLITATGQRVTLRCSPRSGDLSVYWYQQSLDQGLQFLIQYYNGEERAKGNILERFSAQQFPDLHSELNLSSLELGDSALYFCASSVRLNQETQYFGPGTRLLVL.

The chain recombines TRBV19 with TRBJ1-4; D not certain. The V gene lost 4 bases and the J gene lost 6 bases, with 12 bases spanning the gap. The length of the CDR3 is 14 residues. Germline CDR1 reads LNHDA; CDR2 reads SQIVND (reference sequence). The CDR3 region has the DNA TGTGCCAGTAGTACCTATTTAGATCATGAAAAACTGTTTTTT. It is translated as CASSTYLDHEKLFF.

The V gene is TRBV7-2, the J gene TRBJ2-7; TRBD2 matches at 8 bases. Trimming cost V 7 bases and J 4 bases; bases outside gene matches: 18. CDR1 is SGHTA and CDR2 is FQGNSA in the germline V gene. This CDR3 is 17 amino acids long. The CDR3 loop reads CASTPLGRGARGYEQYF. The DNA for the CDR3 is TGTGCCAGCACCCCCCTGGGGCGGGGGGCCAGAGGGTACGAGCAGTACTTC. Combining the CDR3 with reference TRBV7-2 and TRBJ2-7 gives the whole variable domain GAGVSQSPSNKVTEKGKDVELRCDPISGHTALYWYRQSLGQGLEFLIYFQGNSAPDKSGLPSDRFSAERTGGSVSTLTIQRTQQEDSAVYLCASTPLGRGARGYEQYFGPGTRLTVT.

CDR3 in amino acids: CASSLGGTDAGNTIYF. The CDR3 coding sequence is TGCGCCAGCAGCTTGGGTGGGACAGACGCTGGAAACACCATATATTTT. The gene calls are TRBV5-1 and TRBJ1-3, with 7 bases matching TRBD1. V lost 0 bases, J lost 2 bases, and 5 bases stayed unmatched. Germline CDR1 is SGHRS and CDR2 is YFSETQ. This CDR3 is built from 16 residues.

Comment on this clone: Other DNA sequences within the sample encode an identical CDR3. In DNA form, the CDR3 reads TGTGCCAGCAGCTCGACGGGGAACTATGGCTACACCTTC. Its translation: CASSSTGNYGYTF. This chain uses TRBV12-3 or TRBV12-4 with TRBJ1-2; D remains ambiguous. The CDR3 totals 13 residues. With 6 bases removed from V and 2 bases from J, the gap between germline ends came to 10 bases.

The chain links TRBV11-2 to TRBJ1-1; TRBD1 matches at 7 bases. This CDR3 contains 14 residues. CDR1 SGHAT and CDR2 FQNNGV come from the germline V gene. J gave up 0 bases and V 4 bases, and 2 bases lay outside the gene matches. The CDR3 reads CASSSGQVNTEAFF. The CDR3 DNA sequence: TGTGCCAGCAGCTCCGGACAGGTGAACACTGAAGCTTTCTTT.

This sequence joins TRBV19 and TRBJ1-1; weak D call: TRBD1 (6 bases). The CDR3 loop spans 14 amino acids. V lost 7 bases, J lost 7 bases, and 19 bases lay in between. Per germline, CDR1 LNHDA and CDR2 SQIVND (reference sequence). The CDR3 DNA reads TGTGCCAGTACCATAGAAGGGGGAAGGGGTGAAGCTTTCTTT. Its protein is CASTIEGGRGEAFF.

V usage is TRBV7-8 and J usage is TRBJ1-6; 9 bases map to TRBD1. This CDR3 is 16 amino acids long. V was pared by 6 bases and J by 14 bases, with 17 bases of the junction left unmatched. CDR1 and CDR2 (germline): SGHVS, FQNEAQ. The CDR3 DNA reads TGTGCCAGCAGGGACCGCCCGGACAGGGGAATTAGGGCCCTCCACTTT. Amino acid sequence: CASRDRPDRGIRALHF.

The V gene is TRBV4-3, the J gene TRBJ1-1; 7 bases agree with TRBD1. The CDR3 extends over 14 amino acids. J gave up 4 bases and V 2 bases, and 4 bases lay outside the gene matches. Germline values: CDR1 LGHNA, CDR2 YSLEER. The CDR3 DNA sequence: TGCGCCAGCAGCCAAAACAGGGGTGGCACTGAAGCTTTCTTT. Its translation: CASSQNRGGTEAFF.

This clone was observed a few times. The CDR3 here is CASSYQGVNSPLHF. The CDR3 coding sequence is TGTGCCAGCAGTTATCAGGGGGTTAATTCACCCCTCCACTTT. The chain has TRBV2 and TRBJ1-6; TRBD1 aligns across 7 bases. Germline CDR1 SNHLY, CDR2 FYNNEI. The CDR3 runs 14 residues. V dropped 5 bases and J dropped 6; count of bases not matched to a gene: 4.

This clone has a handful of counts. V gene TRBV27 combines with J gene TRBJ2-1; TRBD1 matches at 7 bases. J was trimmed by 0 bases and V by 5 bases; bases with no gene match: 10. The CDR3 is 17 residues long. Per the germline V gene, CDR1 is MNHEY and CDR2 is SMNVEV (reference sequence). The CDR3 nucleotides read TGTGCCAGCAGTCCAAGTTGGACAGGTCTCTCCTACAATGAGCAGTTCTTC. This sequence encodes CASSPSWTGLSYNEQFF.

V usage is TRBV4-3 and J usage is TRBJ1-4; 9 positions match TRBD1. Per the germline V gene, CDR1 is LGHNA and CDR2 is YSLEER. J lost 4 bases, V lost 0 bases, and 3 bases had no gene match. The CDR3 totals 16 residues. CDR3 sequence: CASSQEQGAVNEKLFF. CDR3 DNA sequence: TGCGCCAGCAGCCAAGAACAGGGGGCGGTTAATGAAAAACTGTTTTTT.

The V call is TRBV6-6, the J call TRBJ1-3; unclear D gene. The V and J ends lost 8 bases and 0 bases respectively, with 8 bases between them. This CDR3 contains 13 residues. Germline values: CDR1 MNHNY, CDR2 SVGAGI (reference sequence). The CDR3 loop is CASSGGSGNTIYF. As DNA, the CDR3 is TGTGCCAGCTCCGGCGGCTCTGGAAACACCATATATTTT.

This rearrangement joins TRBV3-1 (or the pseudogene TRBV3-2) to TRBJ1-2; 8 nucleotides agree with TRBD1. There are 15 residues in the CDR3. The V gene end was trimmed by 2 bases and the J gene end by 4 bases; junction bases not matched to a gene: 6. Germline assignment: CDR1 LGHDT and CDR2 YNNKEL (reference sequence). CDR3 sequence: CASSQQGAGGYGYTF. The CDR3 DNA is TGTGCCAGCAGCCAACAGGGGGCCGGAGGCTATGGCTACACCTTC.

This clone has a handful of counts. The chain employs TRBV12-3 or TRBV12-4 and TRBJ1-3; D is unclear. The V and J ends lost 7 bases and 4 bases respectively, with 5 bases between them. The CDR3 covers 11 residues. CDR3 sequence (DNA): TGTGCCAGCACGTTGGGAAACACCATATATTTT. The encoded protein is CASTLGNTIYF.

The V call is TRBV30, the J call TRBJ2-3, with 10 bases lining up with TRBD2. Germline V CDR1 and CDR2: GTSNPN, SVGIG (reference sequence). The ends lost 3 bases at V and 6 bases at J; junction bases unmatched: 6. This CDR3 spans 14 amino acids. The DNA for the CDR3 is TGTGCCTGGAGAATGAGCGGGGGGGCGGATACGCAGTATTTT. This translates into CAWRMSGGADTQYF.

The CDR3 DNA reads as TGTGCCACCTGGGAACAGGGGCTTCGAACGAATGGCTACACCTTC. It is translated as CATWEQGLRTNGYTF. The V gene is TRBV19, the J gene TRBJ1-2; 7 positions match TRBD1. J gave up 6 bases and V 10 bases, and 17 bases lay outside the gene matches. The CDR3 loop spans 15 amino acids. Germline V gene lookup returns CDR1 LNHDA and CDR2 SQIVND (reference sequence).

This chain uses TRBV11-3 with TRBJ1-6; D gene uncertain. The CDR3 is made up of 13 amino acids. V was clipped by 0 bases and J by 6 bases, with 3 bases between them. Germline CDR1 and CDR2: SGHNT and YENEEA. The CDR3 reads CASSLDINSPLHF. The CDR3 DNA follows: TGTGCCAGCAGCTTAGATATTAATTCACCCCTCCACTTT.

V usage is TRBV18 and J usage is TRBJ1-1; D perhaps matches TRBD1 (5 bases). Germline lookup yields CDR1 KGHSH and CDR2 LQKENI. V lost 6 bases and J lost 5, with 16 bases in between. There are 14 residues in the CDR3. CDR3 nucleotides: TGTGCCAGCTCTCCCGCGGGGGGGAAAACTGAAGCTTTCTTT. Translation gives CASSPAGGKTEAFF. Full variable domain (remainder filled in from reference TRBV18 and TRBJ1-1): NAGVMQNPRHLVRRRGQEARLRCSPMKGHSHVYWYRQLPEEGLKFMVYLQKENIIDESGMPKERFSAEFPKEGPSILRIQQVVRGDSAAYFCASSPAGGKTEAFFGQGTRLTVV.

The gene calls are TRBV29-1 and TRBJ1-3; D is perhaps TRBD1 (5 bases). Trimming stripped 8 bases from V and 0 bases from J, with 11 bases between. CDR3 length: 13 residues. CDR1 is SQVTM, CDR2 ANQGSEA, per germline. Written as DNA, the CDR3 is TGCAGCATCCGACAGTCCTCTGGAAACACCATATATTTT. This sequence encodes CSIRQSSGNTIYF.

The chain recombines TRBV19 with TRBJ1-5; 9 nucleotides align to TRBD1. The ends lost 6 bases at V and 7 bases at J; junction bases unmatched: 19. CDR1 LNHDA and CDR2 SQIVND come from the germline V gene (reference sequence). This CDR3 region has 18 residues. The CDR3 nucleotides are TGTGCCAGTAGCCGGGACAGGGCATTTAAGGACGGGAGGCAGCCCCAGCATTTT. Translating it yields CASSRDRAFKDGRQPQHF. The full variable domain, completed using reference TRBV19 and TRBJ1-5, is DGGITQSPKYLFRKEGQNVTLSCEQNLNHDAMYWYRQDPGQGLRLIYYSQIVNDFQKGDIAEGYSVSREKKESFPLTVTSAQKNPTAFYLCASSRDRAFKDGRQPQHFGDGTRLSIL.